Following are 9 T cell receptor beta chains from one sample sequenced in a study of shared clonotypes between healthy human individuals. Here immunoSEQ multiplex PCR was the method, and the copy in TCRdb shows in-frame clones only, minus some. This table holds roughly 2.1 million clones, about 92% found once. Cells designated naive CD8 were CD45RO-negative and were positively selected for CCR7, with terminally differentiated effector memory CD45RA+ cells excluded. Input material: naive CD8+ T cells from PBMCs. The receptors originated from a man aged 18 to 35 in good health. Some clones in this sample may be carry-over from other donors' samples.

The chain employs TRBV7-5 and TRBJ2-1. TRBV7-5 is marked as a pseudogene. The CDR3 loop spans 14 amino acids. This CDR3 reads CVRSLDGFYNEQFF. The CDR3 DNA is TGTGTCAGAAGCTTAGACGGATTTTACAATGAGCAGTTCTTC.

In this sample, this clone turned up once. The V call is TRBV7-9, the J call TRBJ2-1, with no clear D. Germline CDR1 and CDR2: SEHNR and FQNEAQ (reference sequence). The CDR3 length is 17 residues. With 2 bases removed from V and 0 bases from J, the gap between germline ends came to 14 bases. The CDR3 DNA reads TGTGCCAGCAGCTTATATAGAGGTAAAAGCTCCTACAATGAGCAGTTCTTC. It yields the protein CASSLYRGKSSYNEQFF.

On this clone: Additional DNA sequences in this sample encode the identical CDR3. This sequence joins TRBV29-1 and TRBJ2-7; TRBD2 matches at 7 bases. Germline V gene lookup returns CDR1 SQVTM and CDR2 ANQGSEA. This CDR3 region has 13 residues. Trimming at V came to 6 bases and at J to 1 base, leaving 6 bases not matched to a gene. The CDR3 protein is CSVLTGGSYEQYF. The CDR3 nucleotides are TGCAGCGTCCTGACGGGGGGATCCTACGAGCAGTACTTC.

The CDR3 coding sequence is TGTGCCCTCGGAAAGACAGGGGCAAACACCGGGGAGCTGTTTTTT. Translating gives CALGKTGANTGELFF. The chain uses TRBV10-3 and TRBJ2-2; TRBD1 agrees at 8 bases. Germline V gives CDR1 ENHRY, CDR2 SYGVKD. The CDR3 has 15 amino acids. The junction had 10 bases not matched to a gene; V was cut back by 11 bases and J by 2 bases.

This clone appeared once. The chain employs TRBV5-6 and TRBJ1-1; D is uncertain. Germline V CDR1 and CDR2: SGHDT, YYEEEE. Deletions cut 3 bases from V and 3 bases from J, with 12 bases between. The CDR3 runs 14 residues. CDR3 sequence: CASSSGPEDTEAFF. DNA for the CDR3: TGTGCCAGCAGCTCCGGGCCCGAGGACACTGAAGCTTTCTTT.

This chain's CDR3 is CASSKRLAGVQIYEQYF. The DNA of the CDR3 is TGTGCCAGCAGCAAAAGACTAGCGGGAGTGCAAATCTACGAGCAGTACTTC. The V call is TRBV21-1, the J call TRBJ2-7; TRBD2, the table's D call, lacks a check against the DNA. TRBV21-1 is a pseudogene locus. This CDR3 has 17 amino acids.

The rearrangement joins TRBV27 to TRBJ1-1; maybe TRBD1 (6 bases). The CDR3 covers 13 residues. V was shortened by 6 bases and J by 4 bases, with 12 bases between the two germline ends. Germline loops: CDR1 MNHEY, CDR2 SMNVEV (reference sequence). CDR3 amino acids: CASSGGRATEAFF. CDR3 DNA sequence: TGTGCCAGCAGCGGGGGCAGGGCCACTGAAGCTTTCTTT.

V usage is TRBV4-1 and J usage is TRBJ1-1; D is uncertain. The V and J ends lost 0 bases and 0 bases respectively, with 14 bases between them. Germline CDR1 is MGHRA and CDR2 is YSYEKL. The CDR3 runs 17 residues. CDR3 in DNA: TGCGCCAGCAGCCAAGACAGACAAATAAACATGAACACTGAAGCTTTCTTT. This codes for CASSQDRQINMNTEAFF.

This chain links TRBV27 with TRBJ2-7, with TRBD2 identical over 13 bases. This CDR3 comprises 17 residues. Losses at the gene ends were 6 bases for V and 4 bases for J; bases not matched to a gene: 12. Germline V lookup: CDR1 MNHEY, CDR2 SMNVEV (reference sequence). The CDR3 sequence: CASRGLAGVPTQYEQYF. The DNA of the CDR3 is TGTGCCAGCAGAGGACTAGCGGGAGTTCCGACACAATACGAGCAGTACTTC.